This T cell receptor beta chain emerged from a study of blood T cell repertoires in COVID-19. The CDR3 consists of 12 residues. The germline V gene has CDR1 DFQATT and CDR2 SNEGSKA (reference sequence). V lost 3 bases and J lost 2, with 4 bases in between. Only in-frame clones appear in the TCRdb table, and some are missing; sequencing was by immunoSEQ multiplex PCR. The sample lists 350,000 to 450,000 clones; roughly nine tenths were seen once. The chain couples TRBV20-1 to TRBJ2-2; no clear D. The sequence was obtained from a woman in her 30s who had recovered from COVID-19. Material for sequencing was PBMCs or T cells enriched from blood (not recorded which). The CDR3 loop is CSASYNTGELFF. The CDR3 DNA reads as TGCAGTGCTAGTTATAACACCGGGGAGCTGTTTTTT.